Presented here are 10 T cell receptor beta chains from one specimen sequenced in a study of T-cell memory formation after mild COVID-19. One entry per CDR3 protein, called by TCRdb with MiXCR from the 5' RACE reads. Of 210,000 or so distinct CDR3 sequences in the sample, under 12% were seen once. Sequenced material: PBMCs or a T cell subset sorted from them (not recorded which). These TCRs come from a man between 18 and 29 years old who had mild COVID-19 (a few samples of this study predate the infection). Cell type and time point are not known.

V gene TRBV12-3 or TRBV12-4 combines with J gene TRBJ2-2, with 8 positions matching TRBD2. The CDR3 sequence is 14 residues long. V shed 5 bases, J shed 3 bases, and the junction held 2 bases outside the gene matches. CDR3 sequence (DNA): TGTGCCAGCAGTGGGACTAGAGACACCGGGGAGCTGTTTTTT. Amino acids: CASSGTRDTGELFF.

This clonotype was detected a few times. The V and J genes are TRBV5-6 and TRBJ2-7; D not resolved. The CDR3 runs 11 residues. With 1 base removed from V and 9 bases from J, the gap between germline ends came to 8 bases. Germline CDR1 reads SGHDT; CDR2 reads YYEEEE. CDR3 sequence: CASSLTVGQYV. CDR3 nucleotide sequence: TGTGCCAGCAGCTTGACTGTGGGGCAGTACGTC.

In its sample, this clonotype was seen once. V usage is TRBV20-1 and J usage is TRBJ2-5; 9 bases match TRBD2. Germline CDR1 reads DFQATT; CDR2 reads SNEGSKA (reference sequence). Trimming removed 1 base from V and 1 base from J; junction bases left unmatched: 4. The CDR3 has 15 amino acids. As DNA, the CDR3 is TGCAGTGCTAGAGTGGGCGGGGGGGTCCAAGAGACCCAGTACTTC. It codes for CSARVGGGVQETQYF.

This clonotype turned up a few times. The chain recombines TRBV11-2 with TRBJ1-6, with unresolved D. CDR1 and CDR2 (germline): SGHAT, FQNNGV. This CDR3 comprises 16 residues. Trimming took off 3 bases at V and 3 bases at J, with 12 bases between the two ends. This chain's CDR3 is CASSFGWARYNSPLHF. CDR3 sequence (DNA): TGTGCCAGCAGCTTCGGGTGGGCACGCTATAATTCACCCCTCCACTTT.

The chain recombines TRBV7-9 with TRBJ2-3; 10 bases are shared with TRBD1. Germline CDR1 and CDR2: SEHNR and FQNEAQ (reference sequence). Trimming at V came to 4 bases and at J to 5 bases, leaving 12 bases not matched to a gene. This CDR3 has 17 amino acids. CDR3 in DNA: TGTGCCAGCAGCTCGCCCCCCGAGGACAGGGGGGGAGATACGCAGTATTTT. Its translation: CASSSPPEDRGGDTQYF.

This clonotype was seen repeatedly, ten times or more. The chain links TRBV18 to TRBJ1-6; no clear D. V shed 6 bases and J shed 2 bases, with 2 bases lying between them. This CDR3 has 12 amino acids. From germline, CDR1 is KGHSH and CDR2 LQKENI. CDR3 DNA: TGTGCCAGCTCCCCCTATAATTCACCCCTCCACTTT. This encodes CASSPYNSPLHF.

The gene calls are TRBV4-1 and TRBJ2-5; no clear D gene. The V end lost 1 base, the J end lost 5 bases, and 11 bases lay between the germline ends. The CDR3 has 14 amino acids. From germline, CDR1 is MGHRA and CDR2 YSYEKL. The DNA for the CDR3 is TGCGCCAGCAGCCAAGCGGGTTCCGGCGAGACCCAGTACTTC. Its translation: CASSQAGSGETQYF.

A few counts support this clonotype. The CDR3 nucleotides read TGCGCCAGCAGCTTGCTGGATAGCAGCCAAGAGACCCAGTACTTC. This gives the protein CASSLLDSSQETQYF. The J gene is TRBJ2-5, the V gene TRBV5-1; no reliable D call. The CDR3 sequence is 15 residues long. The germline V and J ends were trimmed by 1 base and 1 base, with 11 bases remaining between them. Germline loops: CDR1 SGHRS, CDR2 YFSETQ.

The CDR3: CASSDPRGGPNEQFF. The CDR3 DNA reads as TGTGCCAGCAGTGACCCTCGGGGAGGGCCCAATGAGCAGTTCTTC. V gene TRBV25-1 combines with J gene TRBJ2-1, with 7 bases matching TRBD2. With V trimmed by 3 bases and J by 6 bases, 8 bases remained unmatched. This CDR3 has 15 residues. Looked up from germline, CDR1 is MGHDK and CDR2 is SYGVNS.

This chain connects TRBV7-3 to TRBJ2-7; D is perhaps TRBD2 (7 bases). This CDR3 region has 16 residues. Per germline, CDR1 SGHTA and CDR2 FQGTGA. Trimming shortened V by 1 base and J by 0 bases, and 13 bases separated the two germline ends. CDR3 region: CASSLNGGPSSYEQYF. DNA of the CDR3: TGTGCCAGCAGCTTAAACGGGGGGCCCAGCTCCTACGAGCAGTACTTC.